This T cell receptor (beta chain) was captured in a study of OX40 agonist ivuxolimab in advanced cancers. Across the study: In this cohort, patients received ivuxolimab, an agonistic anti-OX40 (CD134) antibody. Prior therapy, whether anti-PD-1, anti-PD-L1 or anti-CTLA-4, was allowed, and 35% to 40% had some. Study-wide points: Averaging showed that CD8+ T cells had more expanded clones than CD4+ did. The antigen specificity of the peripheral T cells (those that were expanded) was not determined.

Remarks on this clone: Its target is not known.

Only in-frame clones appear in the TCRdb table, and some are missing; sequencing was by immunoSEQ multiplex PCR. The sample contains under 35,000 clones, 82% of which appear only once. In germline, CDR1 is MDHEN, CDR2 SYDVKM. The CDR3 is 16 residues long. Trimming took 4 bases from V and 5 from J; bases not matched to a gene: 8. This chain connects TRBV28 to TRBJ2-7; 13 nucleotides line up with TRBD2. The material was CD4+ or CD8+ T cells sorted from blood, obtained in a trial of the OX40 agonist ivuxolimab. This TCR was recovered from an adult with an advanced solid tumor such as melanoma, head and neck, liver or kidney cancer. The CDR3 nucleotides are TGTGCCAGCAGTTCCGGGACTAGCGGGACAATCAACGAGCAGTACTTC. It is translated as CASSSGTSGTINEQYF.